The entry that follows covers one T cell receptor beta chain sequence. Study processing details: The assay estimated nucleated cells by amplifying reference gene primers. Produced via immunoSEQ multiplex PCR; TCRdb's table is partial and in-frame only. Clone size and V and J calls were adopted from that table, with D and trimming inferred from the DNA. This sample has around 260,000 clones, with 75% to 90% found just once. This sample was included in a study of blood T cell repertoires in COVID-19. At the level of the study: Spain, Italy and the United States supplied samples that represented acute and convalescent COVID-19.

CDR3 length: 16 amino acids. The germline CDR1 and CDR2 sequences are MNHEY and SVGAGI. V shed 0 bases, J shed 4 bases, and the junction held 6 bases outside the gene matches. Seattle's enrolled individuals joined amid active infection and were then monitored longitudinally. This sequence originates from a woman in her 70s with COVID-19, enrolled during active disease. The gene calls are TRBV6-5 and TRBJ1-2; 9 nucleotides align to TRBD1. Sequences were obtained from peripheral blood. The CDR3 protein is CASSYSRTGGSYGYTF. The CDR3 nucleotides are TGTGCCAGCAGTTACTCTAGAACAGGGGGCAGCTATGGCTACACCTTC.